The T cell receptor beta chain under discussion was sequenced for a study of blood T cell repertoires in COVID-19. Profiling relied on immunoSEQ multiplex PCR, and the TCRdb table lists in-frame clones only, not all of them. The table lists roughly 46,000 clones, about 90% of them singletons. V was trimmed by 3 bases and J by 0 bases, leaving 3 bases between them. The CDR3 has 14 amino acids. CDR1 is SGHTA, CDR2 FQGNSA, per germline. The V gene is TRBV7-2, the J gene TRBJ2-6; unclear D gene. The sequence came from a human donor in a cohort sampled during active COVID-19. Sequences were obtained from peripheral blood. The CDR3 loop is CASSFRSGANVLTF. CDR3 in DNA: TGTGCCAGCAGCTTTCGCTCTGGGGCCAACGTCCTGACTTTC.